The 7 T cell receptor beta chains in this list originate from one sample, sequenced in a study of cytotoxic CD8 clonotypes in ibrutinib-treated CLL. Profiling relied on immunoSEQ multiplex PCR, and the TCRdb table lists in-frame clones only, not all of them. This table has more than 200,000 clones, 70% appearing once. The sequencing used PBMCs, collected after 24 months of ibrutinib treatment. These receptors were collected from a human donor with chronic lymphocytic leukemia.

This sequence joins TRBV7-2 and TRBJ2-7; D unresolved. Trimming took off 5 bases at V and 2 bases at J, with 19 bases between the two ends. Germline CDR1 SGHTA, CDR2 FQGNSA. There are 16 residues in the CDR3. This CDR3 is CASSRRVSDSPYEQYF. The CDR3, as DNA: TGTGCCAGCAGCCGTCGGGTCAGCGATTCCCCCTACGAGCAGTACTTC.

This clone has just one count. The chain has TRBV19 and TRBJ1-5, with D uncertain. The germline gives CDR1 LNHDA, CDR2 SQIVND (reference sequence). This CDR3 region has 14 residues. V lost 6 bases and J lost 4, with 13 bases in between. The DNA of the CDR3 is TGTGCCAGTAGCGACGATTCGACTAATCAGCCCCAGCATTTT. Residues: CASSDDSTNQPQHF.

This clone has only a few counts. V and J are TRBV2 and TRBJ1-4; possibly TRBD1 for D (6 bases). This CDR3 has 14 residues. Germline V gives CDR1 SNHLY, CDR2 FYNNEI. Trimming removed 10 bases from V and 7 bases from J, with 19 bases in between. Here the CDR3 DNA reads TGTGCCACTTCAAGTTCGGGGGCTCGTGAAAAACTGTTTTTT. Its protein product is CATSSSGAREKLFF.

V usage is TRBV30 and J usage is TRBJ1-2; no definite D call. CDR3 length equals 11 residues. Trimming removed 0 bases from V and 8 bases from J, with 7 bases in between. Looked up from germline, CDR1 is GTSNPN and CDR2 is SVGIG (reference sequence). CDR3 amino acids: CAWSVLGGYTF. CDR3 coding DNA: TGTGCCTGGAGTGTACTAGGCGGCTACACCTTC.

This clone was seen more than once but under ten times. The CDR3 here is CASSFVETQYF. Here the CDR3 DNA reads TGTGCCAGCAGTTTTGTGGAGACCCAGTACTTC. V and J are TRBV28 and TRBJ2-5; D unresolved. The CDR3 consists of 11 residues. The V gene's germline CDR1 is MDHEN and CDR2 SYDVKM. Trimming pared 3 bases from V and 5 bases from J, leaving 4 bases between.

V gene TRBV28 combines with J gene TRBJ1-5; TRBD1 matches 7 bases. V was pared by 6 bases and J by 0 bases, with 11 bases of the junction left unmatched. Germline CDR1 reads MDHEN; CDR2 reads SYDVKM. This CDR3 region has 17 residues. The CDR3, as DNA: TGTGCCAGCAGGACTTTACCAGGGGGAAATAGCAATCAGCCCCAGCATTTT. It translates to CASRTLPGGNSNQPQHF.

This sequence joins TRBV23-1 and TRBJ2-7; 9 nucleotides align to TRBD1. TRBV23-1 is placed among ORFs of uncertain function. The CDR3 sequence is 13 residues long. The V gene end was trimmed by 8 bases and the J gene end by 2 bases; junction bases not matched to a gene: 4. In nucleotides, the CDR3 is TGCGCCAGCGGACGGGACAGGGCCTACGAGCAGTACTTC. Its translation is CASGRDRAYEQYF.